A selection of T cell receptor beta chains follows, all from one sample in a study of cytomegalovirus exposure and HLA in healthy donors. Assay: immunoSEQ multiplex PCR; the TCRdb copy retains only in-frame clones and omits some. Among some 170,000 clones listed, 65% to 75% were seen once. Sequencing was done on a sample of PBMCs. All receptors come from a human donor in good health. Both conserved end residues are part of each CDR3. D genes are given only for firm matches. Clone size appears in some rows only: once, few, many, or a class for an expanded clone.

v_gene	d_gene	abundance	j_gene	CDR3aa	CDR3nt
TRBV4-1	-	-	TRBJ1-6	CASSQDDGVGSPLHF	TGCGCCAGCAGCCAAGATGACGGGGTAGGTTCACCCCTCCACTTT
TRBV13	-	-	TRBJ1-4	CASSSSGGGNEKLFF	TGTGCCAGCAGCTCCTCGGGGGGTGGTAATGAAAAACTGTTTTTT
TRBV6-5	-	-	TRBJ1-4	CASSYGGRVFEKLFF	TGTGCCAGCAGTTACGGGGGCAGGGTTTTTGAAAAACTGTTTTTT
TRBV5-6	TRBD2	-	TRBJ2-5	CASSLGSSGEMVEETQYF	TGTGCCAGCAGCTTGGGGAGTAGCGGGGAGATGGTCGAGGAGACCCAGTACTTC
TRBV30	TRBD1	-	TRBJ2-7	CACVNRGMSYEQYF	TGTGCCTGTGTGAACAGGGGGATGTCCTACGAGCAGTACTTC
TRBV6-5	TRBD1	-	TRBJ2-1	CASTEGTGTRDEQFF	TGTGCCAGCACCGAGGGGACAGGTACGAGGGATGAGCAGTTCTTC
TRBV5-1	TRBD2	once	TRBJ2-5	CASSSRMRGETQYF	TGCGCCAGCAGCTCCCGGATGCGGGGGGAGACCCAGTACTTC
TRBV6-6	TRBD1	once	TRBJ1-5	CASSRQGFNQPQHF	TGTGCCAGCAGTCGACAGGGTTTCAATCAGCCCCAGCATTTT
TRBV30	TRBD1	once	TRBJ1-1	CAWSPRGQGITEAFF	TGTGCCTGGAGTCCTAGGGGACAGGGGATCACTGAAGCTTTCTTT
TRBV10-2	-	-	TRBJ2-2	CASGGDLWNTGELFF	TGCGCCAGCGGCGGCGACTTGTGGAACACCGGGGAGCTGTTTTTT
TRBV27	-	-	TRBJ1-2	CASSPLENYGYTF	TGTGCCAGCAGTCCCCTAGAGAACTATGGCTACACCTTC
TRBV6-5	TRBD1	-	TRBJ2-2	CASSWDRGRGELFF	TGTGCCAGCAGCTGGGACAGGGGAAGAGGGGAGCTGTTTTTT
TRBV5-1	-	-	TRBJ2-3	CASRGLQRAYTQYF	TGCGCCAGCAGGGGTCTACAGAGGGCTTATACGCAGTATTTT
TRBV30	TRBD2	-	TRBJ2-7	CAWSAGLAGYEQYF	TGTGCCTGGAGTGCGGGACTAGCGGGGTACGAGCAGTACTTC
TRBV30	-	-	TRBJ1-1	CAWSVRLGADTEAFF	TGTGCCTGGAGTGTACGTCTGGGGGCGGACACTGAAGCTTTCTTT
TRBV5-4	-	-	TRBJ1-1	CASSLLGGGTEAFF	TGTGCCAGCAGCTTGTTGGGGGGTGGTACTGAAGCTTTCTTT
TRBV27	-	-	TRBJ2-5	CASSLNWGRWRETQYF	TGTGCCAGCAGTTTAAATTGGGGGAGGTGGCGAGAGACCCAGTACTTC
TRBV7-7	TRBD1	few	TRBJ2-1	CASSLEGASSYNEQFF	TGTGCTAGCAGCTTAGAGGGGGCCAGCTCCTACAATGAGCAGTTCTTC
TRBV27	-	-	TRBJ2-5	CASSRETQYF	TGTGCCAGCAGCAGAGAGACCCAGTACTTC
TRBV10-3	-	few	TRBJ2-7	CAIPGSSYEQYF	TGTGCCATCCCAGGGTCCTCCTACGAGCAGTACTTC